The clone carrying this T cell receptor beta chain was recorded only once. Clones were sequenced by immunoSEQ multiplex PCR, and TCRdb holds only the in-frame ones, with some missing. The sample lists some 90,000 clones; around 90% were seen once. V dropped 3 bases and J dropped 2; count of bases not matched to a gene: 5. This CDR3 region has 15 residues. CDR1 and CDR2 from the germline V gene are SGHRS and YFSETQ. This record belongs to a study of T cell responses to AZD1222 COVID-19 vaccine. For the study at large: Analysis merged second doses at about 4 or about 12 weeks.

The clonotype was recovered from an adult in good health. This sequence joins TRBV5-1 and TRBJ2-7; 10 bases fit TRBD1. The material sequenced was peripheral blood, taken on day 0 of AZD1222 vaccination. This CDR3 is CASSSRQGATYEQYF. For the CDR3, the DNA is TGCGCCAGCAGCTCCCGACAGGGGGCCACCTACGAGCAGTACTTC.